These T cell receptor beta chains were read from a single sample in a study of OX40 agonist ivuxolimab in advanced cancers. TCRdb keeps only in-frame clones here, not all; method: immunoSEQ multiplex PCR. The sample carries around 50,000 clones, almost 85% recorded once. The sequencing here drew on CD4+ or CD8+ T cells sorted from blood, taken in a trial of the OX40 agonist ivuxolimab. The receptor set was obtained from an adult with an advanced solid tumor such as melanoma, head and neck, liver or kidney cancer. The CDR3 runs from the conserved cysteine through the conserved F or W. Fields, in order: J gene, V gene, D gene, clone size, CDR3 DNA, CDR3 protein. D genes are given only for firm matches. Not all rows give a size; the values are once, few, many and, for expanded clones, a class.

TRBJ2-2	TRBV5-1	TRBD2	NA	TGCGCCAGCAGCCAATCACGACTAGCGGCGAACACCGGGGAGCTGTTTTTT	CASSQSRLAANTGELFF
TRBJ2-5	TRBV28	NA	NA	TGTGCCAGCAGTTTTGGGGCAAGCCAAGAGACCCAGTACTTC	CASSFGASQETQYF
TRBJ1-2	TRBV25-1	NA	NA	TGTGCCAGCAGTGAAATTCTCTGGGATGGCTACACCTTC	CASSEILWDGYTF
TRBJ2-1	TRBV7-6	TRBD1	NA	TGTGCCAGCAGCTACGACAGGGATCGTGAGCAGTTCTTC	CASSYDRDREQFF
TRBJ2-2	TRBV19	NA	NA	TGTGCCAGTAGTATCGGGTTCCCCGGGGAGCTGTTTTTT	CASSIGFPGELFF
TRBJ1-3	TRBV30	NA	once	TGTGCCTGGACGAGGACCTCTGGAAACACCATATATTTT	CAWTRTSGNTIYF
TRBJ2-3	TRBV10-1	NA	NA	TGCGCCAGCAGGCAGACCGGCACAGATACGCAGTATTTT	CASRQTGTDTQYF
TRBJ2-7	TRBV5-1	TRBD2	NA	TGCGCCAGCAGCTCGAGCGGGAGCGCCAACGAGCAGTACTTC	CASSSSGSANEQYF
TRBJ2-3	TRBV6-5	NA	NA	TGTGCCAGCAGTTACGGCCTAGCTTACACAGATACGCAGTATTTT	CASSYGLAYTDTQYF
TRBJ2-2	TRBV11-2	NA	NA	TGTGCCAGCAGCTTGGAACAGTTCGCGAACACCGGGGAGCTGTTTTTT	CASSLEQFANTGELFF
TRBJ2-2	TRBV5-1	TRBD1	NA	TGCGCCAGCAGCTCCCGCCCCGGACAGGGGGCTAGCGCGAACACCGGGGAGCTGTTTTTT	CASSSRPGQGASANTGELFF
TRBJ2-6	TRBV5-6	NA	NA	TGTGCCAGCAGCTCCGAAGGCCCCGGGGCCAACGTCCTGACTTTC	CASSSEGPGANVLTF
TRBJ1-4	TRBV7-9	TRBD1	once	TGTGCCAGCAGCTTATATGGGGACAGGGGGCCTAATGAAAAACTGTTTTTT	CASSLYGDRGPNEKLFF
TRBJ2-7	TRBV27	NA	few	TGTGCCAGCAGTCCTCTCGGCGCAGGCGACCACGAGCAGTACTTC	CASSPLGAGDHEQYF
TRBJ1-1	TRBV7-3	NA	NA	TGTGCCAGCAGCACTGACAGCGACACTGAAGCTTTCTTT	CASSTDSDTEAFF